The 24 T cell receptor beta chains in this list originate from one sample, sequenced in a study of cytomegalovirus exposure and HLA in healthy donors. Both 60 Vbeta primers and 13 Jbeta primers went into the PCR. Here immunoSEQ multiplex PCR was the method, and the copy in TCRdb shows in-frame clones only, minus some. The repertoire table contains about 140,000 clones. The source material was PBMCs. The source is a young woman in good health and CMV-seronegative.

This rearrangement joins TRBV7-6 to TRBJ2-5, with 7 bases matching TRBD1. CDR3 length equals 16 residues. Germline V lookup: CDR1 SGHVS, CDR2 FNYEAQ. Losses at the gene ends were 5 bases for V and 2 bases for J; bases not matched to a gene: 11. DNA of the CDR3: TGTGCCAGCAGCCACCGACAGGGTGGAGGTCAAGAGACCCAGTACTTC. Its protein product is CASSHRQGGGQETQYF.

The rearrangement uses TRBV21-1 and TRBJ2-7; TRBD1, the table's D call, was not compared with the DNA. TRBV21-1 counts as a pseudogene. The CDR3 is 16 residues long. DNA of the CDR3: TGTGCCAGCAGCAAAGGTAGGGGGGACAGGAGCTACGAGCAGTACTTC. Translated: CASSKGRGDRSYEQYF.

J is TRBJ1-5 and V is TRBV19; weak D call: TRBD1 (6 bases). The CDR3 consists of 18 residues. Germline V CDR1 and CDR2: LNHDA, SQIVND (reference sequence). The ends were cut back, 0 bases at V and 3 bases at J, with 18 bases in the middle. This CDR3 reads CASSIEAGVGGNNQPQHF. CDR3 bases: TGTGCCAGTAGTATAGAGGCGGGGGTAGGGGGGAACAATCAGCCCCAGCATTTT.

The V call is TRBV6-5, the J call TRBJ1-2; TRBD1 matches 8 bases. Germline V gives CDR1 MNHEY, CDR2 SVGAGI. V was clipped by 6 bases and J by 2 bases; unmatched bases: 5. The CDR3 loop spans 14 amino acids. In DNA, the CDR3 is TGTGCCAGCAGACTCGGACAGGGCAACTATGGCTACACCTTC. Translation gives CASRLGQGNYGYTF.

V is TRBV6-6 and J is TRBJ2-7; 8 bases map to TRBD2. The CDR3 extends over 15 amino acids. V trimming: 6 bases; J trimming: 3 bases; junction bases outside the gene matches: 10. The V gene's germline CDR1 is MNHNY and CDR2 SVGAGI (reference sequence). The CDR3 DNA follows: TGTGCCAGCAGCCGACGTCACGGGAGGGACTACGAGCAGTACGTC. Encoded protein: CASSRRHGRDYEQYV.

This chain uses TRBV6-1 with TRBJ1-3; 7 bases are a match to TRBD1. The ends lost 5 bases at V and 2 bases at J; junction bases unmatched: 6. Germline V lookup: CDR1 MNHNS, CDR2 SASEGT. This CDR3 comprises 15 residues. The CDR3 DNA follows: TGTGCCAGCAGTCGGGCTGGACAGGCTGGAAACACCATATATTTT. It translates to CASSRAGQAGNTIYF.

The gene calls are TRBV10-1 and TRBJ2-7; D is perhaps TRBD2 (6 bases). Between the trimmed V and J ends, which lost 2 bases and 4 bases, there was a span of 15 bases. CDR1 is WNHNN, CDR2 SYGVQD, per germline (reference sequence). The CDR3 runs 15 residues. The CDR3 protein is CASSEGVGGGYEQYF. Here the CDR3 DNA reads TGCGCCAGCAGTGAGGGAGTGGGGGGAGGATACGAGCAGTACTTC.

The CDR3 DNA reads as TGTGCCAGCAGTGCCGGGGGCGAGCAGTACTTC. Its translation is CASSAGGEQYF. The chain carries TRBV6-1 and TRBJ2-7, with D perhaps matching TRBD2 (6 bases). Trimming removed 4 bases from V and 6 bases from J, with 7 bases in between. Germline CDR1 reads MNHNS; CDR2 reads SASEGT. The CDR3 runs 11 residues.

The V and J genes are TRBV27 and TRBJ1-1; D remains unclear. Germline CDR1 reads MNHEY; CDR2 reads SMNVEV (reference sequence). With 8 bases removed from V and 1 base from J, the gap between germline ends came to 14 bases. CDR3 size: 14 residues. The CDR3 sequence is CASSKERTNTEAFF. CDR3 DNA sequence: TGTGCCAGCTCCAAAGAGCGTACGAACACTGAAGCTTTCTTT.

The CDR3 DNA is TGCGCCAGCAGCCTAGGGACTAGCGGGACCAGCTCCTACAATGAGCAGTTCTTC. Translation gives CASSLGTSGTSSYNEQFF. The chain links TRBV5-1 to TRBJ2-1; 13 bases line up with TRBD2. Germline lookup yields CDR1 SGHRS and CDR2 YFSETQ. This CDR3 has 18 amino acids. Germline trimming cut 4 bases from V and 0 bases from J; bases unmatched to any gene: 7.

The chain employs TRBV30 and TRBJ2-5; D is perhaps TRBD2 (5 bases). Germline V gives CDR1 GTSNPN, CDR2 SVGIG (reference sequence). This CDR3 comprises 15 residues. V lost 3 bases and J 9 bases, leaving 23 bases between the germline ends. The CDR3 nucleotides are TGTGCCTGGAGACGGAGGTCCTCCGGTGGCGGGTCCCAGTACTTC. Protein product: CAWRRRSSGGGSQYF.

This rearrangement joins TRBV7-9 to TRBJ1-2, with a weak D call TRBD1 (6 bases). Germline-derived CDR1 and CDR2 are SEHNR and FQNEAQ (reference sequence). V lost 6 bases to trimming and J lost 8 bases, with 16 bases between them. This CDR3 contains 13 residues. In nucleotides, the CDR3 is TGTGCCAGCAGTTTCCCGCAGGGGCGAGGCTACACCTTC. It specifies CASSFPQGRGYTF.

The rearrangement links TRBV6-5 to TRBJ1-2; D unclear. The CDR3 loop spans 15 amino acids. V lost 0 bases and J lost 8, with 16 bases in between. Germline CDR1 MNHEY, CDR2 SVGAGI. CDR3 in DNA: TGTGCCAGCAGTTACTCCCTGACACGGAAGGAAGGCTACACCTTC. This codes for CASSYSLTRKEGYTF.

V and J are TRBV11-1 and TRBJ2-1; 11 positions match TRBD2. Germline V gene lookup returns CDR1 SGHAT and CDR2 FQDESV (reference sequence). The CDR3 length is 17 residues. The trim removed 3 bases at V and 0 bases at J, leaving 4 bases unmatched. The CDR3 nucleotides are TGTGCCAGCAGCTTGACTAGCGGGACCCCCTCCTACAATGAGCAGTTCTTC. Protein sequence: CASSLTSGTPSYNEQFF.

The CDR3 loop reads CASSPPRQAYEQYV. The CDR3 bases are TGCGCCAGCAGTCCACCGAGACAGGCCTACGAGCAGTACGTC. The chain combines TRBV23-1 with TRBJ2-7; D is possibly TRBD1 (6 bases). TRBV23-1 is sorted into the ORF group, with uncertain function. This CDR3 has 14 amino acids. Trimming took off 4 bases at V and 2 bases at J, with 12 bases between the two ends.

The chain employs TRBV4-2 and TRBJ1-4, with 7 bases that match TRBD1. The CDR3 is 16 amino acids. Germline assignment: CDR1 LGHNA and CDR2 YNFKEQ. J gave up 7 bases and V 0 bases, and 8 bases lay outside the gene matches. CDR3 in amino acids: CASSQDRQGGGEKLFF. CDR3 sequence (DNA): TGTGCCAGCAGCCAAGATAGACAAGGGGGCGGTGAAAAACTGTTTTTT.

The chain joins TRBV27 to TRBJ2-4; 7 nucleotides line up with TRBD2. This CDR3 is built from 14 residues. The germline CDR1 and CDR2 sequences are MNHEY and SMNVEV (reference sequence). After removal of 5 bases from V and 3 bases from J, the junction contained 4 bases not matched to a gene. For the CDR3, the DNA is TGTGCCAGCAGTACGGGACTAAGCAAAAACATTCAGTACTTC. Its protein is CASSTGLSKNIQYF.

The chain links TRBV11-2 to TRBJ1-2, with D maybe TRBD1 (5 bases). The germline CDR1 and CDR2 sequences are SGHAT and FQNNGV. CDR3 length: 15 residues. The V gene lost 2 bases and the J gene lost 8 bases, with 18 bases spanning the gap. DNA of the CDR3: TGTGCCAGCAGCTTATATCTAGGGGCCCAGGAGGGCTACACCTTC. Encoded protein: CASSLYLGAQEGYTF.

V usage is TRBV9 and J usage is TRBJ1-2; possible D gene TRBD1, 6 bases. The V end lost 0 bases, the J end lost 2 bases, and 8 bases lay between the germline ends. Per the germline V gene, CDR1 is SGDLS and CDR2 is YYNGEE. The length of the CDR3 is 14 residues. DNA for the CDR3: TGTGCCAGCAGCGTAGCTACAGGGAACTATGGCTACACCTTC. Encoded protein: CASSVATGNYGYTF.

The J gene is TRBJ2-3, the V gene TRBV7-6; 8 bases are a match to TRBD2. V lost 1 base and J lost 0; bases outside the gene matches: 6. Looked up from germline, CDR1 is SGHVS and CDR2 is FNYEAQ. The CDR3 consists of 17 residues. The CDR3 reads CASSLGVAGRSTDTQYF. For the CDR3, the DNA is TGTGCCAGCAGCTTAGGGGTAGCGGGACGTAGCACAGATACGCAGTATTTT.

The chain has TRBV5-1 and TRBJ2-2, with 8 positions matching TRBD1. The junction had 1 base not matched to a gene; V was cut back by 2 bases and J by 4 bases. This CDR3 is 14 amino acids long. Germline CDR1 and CDR2: SGHRS and YFSETQ. CDR3 DNA sequence: TGCGCCAGCAGCTTTACAGGGGGCACCGGGGAGCTGTTTTTT. Its translation is CASSFTGGTGELFF.

The V and J genes are TRBV27 and TRBJ1-2, with a possible D match to TRBD1 (6 bases). Trimming took off 7 bases at V and 0 bases at J, with 15 bases between the two ends. In germline, CDR1 is MNHEY, CDR2 SMNVEV (reference sequence). This CDR3 is built from 15 residues. The CDR3 loop is CASMPQGLANYGYTF. For the CDR3, the DNA is TGTGCCAGCATGCCACAGGGCTTAGCTAACTATGGCTACACCTTC.

This chain uses TRBV11-3 with TRBJ2-5; D possibly corresponds to TRBD1 (6 bases). CDR1 SGHNT and CDR2 YENEEA come from the germline V gene. This CDR3 is built from 14 residues. With 5 bases removed from V and 5 bases from J, the gap between germline ends came to 15 bases. DNA of the CDR3: TGTGCCAGCAGCGTCCTGAGGGGGTCCGAGACCCAGTACTTC. This gives the protein CASSVLRGSETQYF.

In regard to this clone: The same CDR3 is also encoded by other DNA sequences in this sample. CDR3 DNA sequence: TGTGCCAGCAGCGTAGAGGGACTAGGAGAGACCCAGTACTTC. Amino acid sequence: CASSVEGLGETQYF. J is TRBJ2-5 and V is TRBV9; TRBD2 matches 8 bases. Germline V CDR1 and CDR2: SGDLS, YYNGEE. The CDR3 is made up of 14 amino acids. Germline trimming cut 0 bases from V and 4 bases from J; bases unmatched to any gene: 2.